A selection of T cell receptor beta chains follows, all from one sample in a study of blood T cell repertoires in COVID-19. Measured with immunoSEQ multiplex PCR; TCRdb has only the in-frame clones, and not every one. The sample shows 240,000 or so clones, 80% to 90% of them seen only once. Sequencing used peripheral blood. The receptors originated from a man in his sixties with acute or convalescent COVID-19. CDR3s include the opening cysteine and the closing phenylalanine or tryptophan. A D gene is named only where the DNA matches it firmly. A row's size may be missing; if present it is once, few, many or a size class.

TRBV5-6	.	TRBJ1-5	TRBD1	CASSLSGTGGLQPQHF	TGTGCCAGCAGCTTGTCCGGGACAGGGGGTTTGCAGCCCCAGCATTTT
TRBV7-6	.	TRBJ1-3	.	CASSAPRGVAGNTIYF	TGTGCCAGCAGCGCCCCCCGGGGGGTAGCTGGAAACACCATATATTTT
TRBV5-1	.	TRBJ1-1	.	CASSLAGDTEAFF	TGCGCCAGCAGCTTGGCAGGGGACACTGAAGCTTTCTTT
TRBV9	.	TRBJ1-1	.	CASSEGQNTEAFF	TGTGCCAGCAGCGAGGGACAGAACACTGAAGCTTTCTTT
TRBV9	.	TRBJ2-1	.	CASSSGPNPNEQFF	TGTGCCAGCAGCTCAGGTCCCAACCCCAATGAGCAGTTCTTC
TRBV14	.	TRBJ2-7	.	CASSHQGPSEQYF	TGTGCCAGCAGCCACCAGGGGCCCTCCGAGCAGTACTTC
TRBV30	.	TRBJ2-7	TRBD1	CAWSTGGLNEQYF	TGTGCCTGGAGCACAGGGGGCCTGAACGAGCAGTACTTC
TRBV30	.	TRBJ1-2	TRBD1	CAWNPGTGREGYTF	TGTGCCTGGAACCCAGGGACAGGGCGAGAAGGCTACACCTTC
TRBV19	.	TRBJ1-5	.	CASSIARGNQPQHF	TGTGCCAGTAGTATAGCACGGGGTAATCAGCCCCAGCATTTT
TRBV5-1	.	TRBJ2-7	.	CASSPQSSSYEQYF	TGCGCCAGCAGCCCCCAGTCAAGCTCCTACGAGCAGTACTTC
TRBV5-1	.	TRBJ1-5	TRBD1	CASRSGTDSNQPQHF	TGCGCCAGCAGATCAGGGACAGATAGCAATCAGCCCCAGCATTTT
TRBV9	.	TRBJ2-1	.	CASSVGQTRRLSSYNEQFF	TGTGCCAGCAGCGTAGGACAGACTCGCCGACTTAGCTCCTACAATGAGCAGTTCTTC
TRBV27	.	TRBJ2-1	TRBD2	CASSFHLNLRGGFRNEQFF	TGTGCCAGCAGTTTTCACCTTAACCTGCGGGGGGGATTTCGCAATGAGCAGTTCTTC
TRBV20-1	.	TRBJ1-2	.	CSATREGYTF	TGCAGTGCTACTAGAGAGGGCTACACCTTC
TRBV30	once	TRBJ2-2	.	CAWSIASSGGTGELFF	TGTGCCTGGAGTATAGCGAGTAGCGGAGGCACCGGGGAGCTGTTTTTT
TRBV4-3	.	TRBJ1-1	.	CASSQDLLNTEAFF	TGCGCCAGCAGCCAAGATCTCTTGAACACTGAAGCTTTCTTT
TRBV19	.	TRBJ2-2	TRBD2	CASTTSAVGSTGELFF	TGTGCCAGTACGACTAGCGCCGTTGGAAGCACCGGGGAGCTGTTTTTT
TRBV25-1	.	TRBJ1-2	.	CASSSTGYGYTF	TGTGCCAGCAGCAGTACAGGGTATGGCTACACCTTC
TRBV7-9	once	TRBJ1-1	TRBD1	CASSPRGQGLNTEAFF	TGTGCCAGCAGCCCACGCGGACAGGGTCTGAACACTGAAGCTTTCTTT
TRBV6-5	.	TRBJ1-5	.	CASSPRTDSNQPQHF	TGTGCCAGCAGTCCCCGGACAGATAGCAATCAGCCCCAGCATTTT
TRBV7-9	.	TRBJ1-3	.	CASSFDFQSYGNTIYF	TGTGCCAGCAGCTTTGACTTTCAGTCGTATGGAAACACCATATATTTT
TRBV5-1	.	TRBJ2-1	TRBD1	CASRPPGTGASNEQFF	TGCGCCAGCAGACCCCCCGGGACAGGGGCGAGCAATGAGCAGTTCTTC
TRBV5-8	.	TRBJ1-3	.	CASSPPLAGNTIYF	TGTGCCAGCAGCCCCCCCCTCGCGGGAAACACCATATATTTT
TRBV25-1	.	TRBJ1-4	TRBD1	CASSEYRGLGEKLFF	TGTGCCAGCAGTGAATATAGGGGGCTGGGGGAAAAACTGTTTTTT
TRBV14	.	TRBJ1-1	TRBD1	CASSPRSLLQGAGTEAFF	TGTGCCAGCAGCCCGAGATCTCTTCTACAGGGGGCAGGGACTGAAGCTTTCTTT
TRBV30	.	TRBJ1-3	TRBD1	CAWSGTGENTIYF	TGTGCCTGGAGTGGGACAGGGGAAAACACCATATATTTT
TRBV19	once	TRBJ2-5	.	CASSIDLARQETQYF	TGTGCCAGTAGTATAGATCTAGCCAGGCAAGAGACCCAGTACTTC
TRBV24-1	.	TRBJ2-4	TRBD2	CATSDSGLGLAKNIQYF	TGTGCCACCAGTGACTCGGGACTAGGCCTAGCCAAAAACATTCAGTACTTC
TRBV9	.	TRBJ1-1	.	CASSVGVHRVTGTEAFF	TGTGCCAGCAGCGTAGGGGTCCACAGGGTAACGGGCACTGAAGCTTTCTTT
TRBV30	.	TRBJ2-7	TRBD1	CAWRTDRSSYEQYF	TGTGCCTGGAGGACGGACAGGAGCTCCTACGAGCAGTACTTC
TRBV9	.	TRBJ1-4	.	CASSTGSENEKLFF	TGTGCCAGCAGCACAGGGAGTGAGAATGAAAAACTGTTTTTT
TRBV24-1	.	TRBJ2-3	.	CATSDRRVWTPSTDTQYF	TGTGCCACCAGTGATCGCCGGGTGTGGACACCGAGCACAGATACGCAGTATTTT
TRBV28	.	TRBJ1-2	TRBD1	CASSLPLQGARGYTF	TGTGCCAGCAGTTTACCTCTCCAGGGGGCGCGGGGCTACACCTTC
TRBV19	few	TRBJ1-2	TRBD1	CASGQGVYGYTF	TGTGCCAGTGGACAGGGCGTATATGGCTACACCTTC
TRBV5-6	.	TRBJ2-7	.	CASSLFRLLSSYEQYF	TGTGCCAGCAGCTTGTTTCGGTTACTGAGCTCCTACGAGCAGTACTTC
TRBV30	.	TRBJ2-2	TRBD2	CAWSARLAGGPLTGELFF	TGTGCCTGGAGTGCCCGACTAGCGGGAGGGCCCCTGACCGGGGAGCTGTTTTTT
TRBV30	.	TRBJ1-1	TRBD1	CAWSVYGTANTEAFF	TGTGCCTGGAGTGTCTACGGGACAGCGAACACTGAAGCTTTCTTT
TRBV6-1	.	TRBJ2-5	TRBD1	CASSEAWTGGGKETQYF	TGTGCCAGCAGTGAAGCATGGACAGGGGGTGGTAAAGAGACCCAGTACTTC
TRBV6-6	.	TRBJ2-6	.	CASIFQGGGGANVLTF	TGTGCCAGCATATTCCAGGGAGGTGGAGGGGCCAACGTCCTGACTTTC
TRBV19	.	TRBJ1-2	.	CASSPLSPPNYGYTF	TGTGCCAGTAGTCCCTTAAGCCCGCCCAACTATGGCTACACCTTC
TRBV28	.	TRBJ1-5	.	CASLPGGLGQPQHF	TGTGCCAGCCTCCCGGGGGGATTAGGCCAGCCCCAGCATTTT
TRBV6-5	.	TRBJ1-5	.	CASSTHSQPQHF	TGTGCCAGCAGTACTCATTCCCAGCCCCAGCATTTT
TRBV27	.	TRBJ1-1	.	CASTSEGFNTEAFF	TGTGCCAGCACCTCCGAGGGTTTTAACACTGAAGCTTTCTTT
TRBV7-7	.	TRBJ2-1	.	CASSLAGLATGNEQFF	TGTGCTAGCAGCTTAGCCGGGCTAGCGACGGGCAATGAGCAGTTCTTC
TRBV28	.	TRBJ2-2	.	CASRFAGVPGELFF	TGTGCCAGCAGATTCGCAGGGGTTCCCGGGGAGCTGTTTTTT
TRBV5-5	many	TRBJ2-5	.	CASSLSVGMETQYF	TGTGCCAGCAGCTTGTCGGTGGGCATGGAGACCCAGTACTTC
TRBV7-2	.	TRBJ1-1	.	CASSLALIGANTEAFF	TGTGCCAGCAGCTTAGCGCTAATCGGAGCGAACACTGAAGCTTTCTTT
TRBV4-3	once	TRBJ2-1	.	CASSQDAAVRYNEQFF	TGCGCCAGCAGCCAAGATGCTGCGGTTCGCTACAATGAGCAGTTCTTC
TRBV7-2	.	TRBJ1-5	TRBD1	CASSSGTGTVGNQPQHF	TGTGCCAGCAGCTCCGGAACCGGGACAGTAGGAAATCAGCCCCAGCATTTT
TRBV29-1	.	TRBJ1-1	.	CSVLPSRGWAPNTF	TGCAGCGTCCTCCCCTCCCGAGGGTGGGCGCCGAACACCTTT
TRBV18	few	TRBJ2-7	.	CASSPLGAYEQYF	TGTGCCAGCTCACCATTAGGGGCCTACGAGCAGTACTTC
TRBV4-3	.	TRBJ2-1	.	CASSLGTSYNEQFF	TGCGCCAGCAGCCTCGGGACTTCTTACAATGAGCAGTTCTTC
TRBV14	.	TRBJ2-1	TRBD2	CASSPFRVAGSLYNEQFF	TGTGCCAGCAGCCCCTTCCGGGTAGCGGGATCCCTCTACAATGAGCAGTTCTTC
TRBV6-5	once	TRBJ2-2	.	CASRTGFGGELFF	TGTGCCAGCCGGACTGGATTTGGCGGGGAGCTGTTTTTT
TRBV6-5	.	TRBJ1-5	TRBD1	CASSRQGVAQPQHF	TGTGCCAGCAGTCGACAGGGGGTTGCTCAGCCCCAGCATTTT